This T cell receptor (beta chain) was identified in a study of human T cells and chemical hapten exposure. TCRdb processed the RACE reads anew with MiXCR; each CDR3 protein has one entry. The sample shows 35,000 to 45,000 distinct CDR3 sequences, 9.5% to 15% of them seen only once. This clonotype was seen only a few times. Time point reported: pre-sensitization, week 0. Treatment of the sample: therapeutic diphenylcyclopropenone sensitization with weekly scalp DPC. Sample donors consisted of patients with alopecia, aged 18 to 70 years, who were suitable for DPC. Unmatched junction bases numbered 8, after V lost 4 bases and J lost 6 bases. Germline CDR1 and CDR2: MNHEY and SMNVEV (reference sequence). The CDR3 runs to 15 residues.

Sequences were derived from whole blood, sampled in connection with sensitization to the hapten diphenylcyclopropenone (DPC). The TCR comes from a woman between 25 and 40 years old with alopecia areata. Some clones in this sample may be carry-over from other donors' samples. This chain connects TRBV27 to TRBJ2-4; TRBD1 matches 8 bases. DNA for the CDR3: TGTGCCAGCAGTTCAAGCCAGGGGGCCGGAAACATTCAGTACTTC. This translates into CASSSSQGAGNIQYF.